The 17 T cell receptor beta chains in this list originate from one sample, sequenced in a study of cytomegalovirus exposure and HLA in healthy donors. 60 Vbeta and 13 Jbeta primers were used in PCR. Using immunoSEQ multiplex PCR, the repertoire was profiled, and TCRdb retains in-frame clones only, with some absent. This sample carries over 85,000 clones, 70% to 80% of them seen once, and the ten largest clones take roughly 3%. The specimen sequenced was PBMCs. These receptors were obtained from a man between 40 and 49 years old in good health and CMV-seronegative.

The CDR3 DNA follows: TGTGCCAGCAGTGACAGAGGACAGGGGGCGCCGGCTGGGGAGCTGTTTTTT. Its protein is CASSDRGQGAPAGELFF. The gene calls are TRBV25-1 and TRBJ2-2; 11 bases are shared with TRBD1. Looked up from germline, CDR1 is MGHDK and CDR2 is SYGVNS. Trimming removed 3 bases from V and 8 bases from J; junction bases left unmatched: 11. CDR3 length: 17 amino acids.

The chain combines TRBV5-1 with TRBJ2-3; D gene unclear. The CDR3 covers 15 residues. Trimming left V 2 bases short and J 3 bases short, with 13 bases between. The germline gives CDR1 SGHRS, CDR2 YFSETQ. CDR3 protein: CASSLSDFWTDTQYF. The CDR3 DNA reads TGCGCCAGCAGCTTATCCGACTTTTGGACAGATACGCAGTATTTT. Variable domain in full (rest from reference TRBV5-1 and TRBJ2-3): KAGVTQTPRYLIKTRGQQVTLSCSPISGHRSVSWYQQTPGQGLQFLFEYFSETQRNKGNFPGRFSGRQFSNSRSEMNVSTLELGDSALYLCASSLSDFWTDTQYFGPGTRLTVL.

The V call is TRBV7-2, the J call TRBJ1-6; D not certain. V was pared by 2 bases and J by 2 bases, with 10 bases between. This CDR3 has 16 residues. Germline loops: CDR1 SGHTA, CDR2 FQGNSA. In DNA, the CDR3 is TGTGCCAGCAGCTTAACAGCCCGGACCTATAATTCACCCCTCCACTTT. This translates into CASSLTARTYNSPLHF.

The chain combines TRBV6-1 with TRBJ2-7; possibly TRBD1 for D (6 bases). Trimming took off 0 bases at V and 6 bases at J, with 15 bases between the two ends. The V gene's germline CDR1 is MNHNS and CDR2 SASEGT. CDR3 length equals 15 residues. The CDR3 is CASSEAVGGQGEQYF. CDR3 coding DNA: TGTGCCAGCAGTGAAGCGGTAGGGGGTCAAGGCGAGCAGTACTTC.

The chain recombines TRBV9 with TRBJ1-2; D gene ambiguous. Looked up from germline, CDR1 is SGDLS and CDR2 is YYNGEE. The CDR3 has 15 amino acids. Trimming took 0 bases from V and 4 from J, leaving 13 bases between them. CDR3 amino acids: CASSVASVSSYGYTF. The CDR3, as DNA: TGTGCCAGCAGCGTAGCTTCGGTCTCTTCCTATGGCTACACCTTC.

The chain uses TRBV5-1 and TRBJ2-3; TRBD2 matches 12 bases. The CDR3 extends over 18 amino acids. With V trimmed by 1 base and J by 6 bases, 12 bases remained unmatched. The V gene's germline CDR1 is SGHRS and CDR2 YFSETQ. Written as DNA, the CDR3 is TGCGCCAGCAGCTTGCCGGGTTCACTAGCGGGAGGCTGGGATACGCAGTATTTT. Protein product: CASSLPGSLAGGWDTQYF.

The CDR3 bases are TGTGCCAGCAGCGCCCATGGGACAGGGGGTTGGACCGGGGAGCTGTTTTTT. Encoded protein: CASSAHGTGGWTGELFF. The chain employs TRBV9 and TRBJ2-2, with 11 bases aligning to TRBD1. Germline-derived CDR1 and CDR2 are SGDLS and YYNGEE. This CDR3 has 17 residues. Trimming took 3 bases from V and 5 from J; bases not matched to a gene: 9. The complete variable domain, with remaining parts taken from reference TRBV9 and TRBJ2-2, reads DSGVTQTPKHLITATGQRVTLRCSPRSGDLSVYWYQQSLDQGLQFLIQYYNGEERAKGNILERFSAQQFPDLHSELNLSSLELGDSALYFCASSAHGTGGWTGELFFGEGSRLTVL.

The gene calls are TRBV9 and TRBJ2-1; no firm D call. CDR1 and CDR2 (germline): SGDLS, YYNGEE. Trimming took off 4 bases at V and 8 bases at J, with 10 bases between the two ends. The CDR3 is 12 residues long. CDR3 nucleotides: TGTGCCAGCAGCAGAGGCCCCCATGAGCAGTTCTTC. It yields the protein CASSRGPHEQFF.

This chain uses TRBV19 with TRBJ1-1; D gene uncertain. Germline CDR1 and CDR2: LNHDA and SQIVND (reference sequence). This CDR3 has 15 residues. Trimming left V 3 bases short and J 4 bases short, with 15 bases between. DNA of the CDR3: TGTGCCAGTAGTATCACGGCGGGGATGGGCACTGAAGCTTTCTTT. This gives the protein CASSITAGMGTEAFF.

The rearrangement joins TRBV13 to TRBJ2-1; 11 nucleotides align to TRBD2. CDR1 and CDR2 (germline): PRHDT, FYEKMQ (reference sequence). This CDR3 has 17 amino acids. V shed 4 bases and J 1 base; nucleotides not matched to a gene: 6. DNA of the CDR3: TGTGCCAGCAGCTCCCGGGTAGCGGGAGGGTCCTACAATGAGCAGTTCTTC. Protein sequence: CASSSRVAGGSYNEQFF.

In its sample, this clone was seen once. The V call is TRBV5-1, the J call TRBJ1-2, with 8 nucleotides matching TRBD1. The junction had 7 bases not matched to a gene; V was cut back by 1 base and J by 5 bases. In germline, CDR1 is SGHRS, CDR2 YFSETQ. The CDR3 spans 15 residues. CDR3 protein: CASSLTGGGWYGYTF. DNA for the CDR3: TGCGCCAGCAGCTTGACAGGGGGGGGCTGGTATGGCTACACCTTC.

This chain connects TRBV6-4 to TRBJ2-1; 14 nucleotides match TRBD2. The CDR3 loop spans 14 amino acids. Trimming took 4 bases from V and 12 from J; bases not matched to a gene: 5. Germline V gene lookup returns CDR1 MRHNA and CDR2 SNTAGT. This CDR3 reads CASSGGLAGAGQFF. The CDR3 coding sequence is TGTGCCAGCAGTGGGGGACTAGCGGGAGCTGGGCAGTTCTTC.

This rearrangement joins TRBV29-1 to TRBJ2-1; TRBD1 is a possible D gene (6 bases). The CDR3 extends over 15 amino acids. V dropped 4 bases and J dropped 0 bases, with 13 bases sitting between them. In germline, CDR1 is SQVTM, CDR2 ANQGSEA. The CDR3 coding sequence is TGCAGCGTTGTGTCTCAGGGGAGCTCCTACAATGAGCAGTTCTTC. Residues: CSVVSQGSSYNEQFF.

The table lists this clone with a few counts. The CDR3 nucleotides read TGTGCCAGCAGCTTCCGACGGGAGAACACAGATACGCAGTATTTT. Protein sequence: CASSFRRENTDTQYF. The rearrangement uses TRBV7-9 and TRBJ2-3; possible D gene TRBD2, 6 bases. The V gene lost 3 bases and the J gene lost 2 bases, with 12 bases spanning the gap. The CDR3 contains 15 residues. The germline gives CDR1 SEHNR, CDR2 FQNEAQ (reference sequence).

This clone is a singleton in its sample. The chain uses TRBV12-5 and TRBJ2-7, with D perhaps TRBD2 (6 bases). The germline V gene encodes CDR1 LGHNT and CDR2 FRNRAP. V lost 2 bases and J lost 2, with 16 bases in between. CDR3 length equals 16 residues. The CDR3 region is CASGLMGPSATYEQYF. CDR3 DNA sequence: TGTGCTAGTGGTTTGATGGGTCCTAGCGCTACCTACGAGCAGTACTTC.

This clone was found once. J is TRBJ2-7 and V is TRBV19, with D unresolved. V lost 4 bases, J lost 3 bases, and 4 bases lay in between. The CDR3 contains 11 residues. CDR1 and CDR2 (germline): LNHDA, SQIVND (reference sequence). The CDR3 reads CASSTGYEQYF. CDR3 sequence (DNA): TGTGCCAGTAGTACCGGCTACGAGCAGTACTTC. The full variable domain, rest sourced from reference TRBV19 and TRBJ2-7, is DGGITQSPKYLFRKEGQNVTLSCEQNLNHDAMYWYRQDPGQGLRLIYYSQIVNDFQKGDIAEGYSVSREKKESFPLTVTSAQKNPTAFYLCASSTGYEQYFGPGTRLTVT.

This clone occurred a few times. J is TRBJ1-2 and V is TRBV20-1, with a possible D match to TRBD1 (5 bases). Germline CDR1 DFQATT, CDR2 SNEGSKA (reference sequence). The CDR3 has 11 residues. Trimming left V 6 bases short and J 7 bases short, with 12 bases between. The CDR3 nucleotides read TGCAGTGCCATCACAGGTTTTGGCTACACCTTC. This translates into CSAITGFGYTF.